This is a list of T cell receptor beta chains from one sample in a study of OX40 agonist ivuxolimab in advanced cancers. Using immunoSEQ multiplex PCR, the repertoire was profiled, and TCRdb retains in-frame clones only, with some absent. Of around 63,000 clones in the sample, approximately 92% were seen once. This material consisted of CD4+ or CD8+ T cells sorted from blood, taken in a trial of the OX40 agonist ivuxolimab. These receptors came from an adult with an advanced solid tumor such as melanoma, head and neck, liver or kidney cancer. Each CDR3 is given with its conserved first and last residue. Fields, in order: D gene, clone size, J gene, V gene, CDR3 DNA, CDR3 protein. D genes are given only for firm matches. Some rows mark clone size as missing; the rest say once, few, many or name a class of expanded clone.

d_call: .
clone_size: .
j_call: TRBJ2-7
v_call: TRBV28
cdr3_nt: TGTGCCAGCAGTTCCCTCGGGACCAACTTCCGTCAGTACGAGCAGTACTTC
cdr3_aa: CASSSLGTNFRQYEQYF

d_call: .
clone_size: .
j_call: TRBJ2-2
v_call: TRBV5-1
cdr3_nt: TGCGCCAGCAGCTTGGCCCAGGAACTCACCGGGGAGCTGTTTTTT
cdr3_aa: CASSLAQELTGELFF

d_call: .
clone_size: .
j_call: TRBJ1-5
v_call: TRBV7-2
cdr3_nt: TGTGCCAGCAGCTTAGCAGGGGTCAATCAGCCCCAGCATTTT
cdr3_aa: CASSLAGVNQPQHF

d_call: .
clone_size: .
j_call: TRBJ1-1
v_call: TRBV28
cdr3_nt: TGTGCCAGCAGTCTTAACAGCGCGCGGGGCACTGAAGCTTTCTTT
cdr3_aa: CASSLNSARGTEAFF

d_call: TRBD2
clone_size: .
j_call: TRBJ2-3
v_call: TRBV5-4
cdr3_nt: TGTGCCAGCAGTCCCGGGACTAGCGGGGGCTTAGGGCAGTATTTT
cdr3_aa: CASSPGTSGGLGQYF

d_call: .
clone_size: .
j_call: TRBJ1-6
v_call: TRBV5-4
cdr3_nt: TGTGCCAGCAGCTTGGACGGGGATTCACCCCTCCACTTT
cdr3_aa: CASSLDGDSPLHF

d_call: .
clone_size: few
j_call: TRBJ1-6
v_call: TRBV6-5
cdr3_nt: TGTGCCAGCAGTTACCTGATGAGGGGCAGGAATTCACCCCTCCACTTT
cdr3_aa: CASSYLMRGRNSPLHF

d_call: .
clone_size: .
j_call: TRBJ2-5
v_call: TRBV1
cdr3_nt: TGCACCAGCAGCCACTCTACCGGGCCAGGGGGGGAGACCCAGTACTTC
cdr3_aa: CTSSHSTGPGGETQYF

d_call: .
clone_size: .
j_call: TRBJ2-3
v_call: TRBV19
cdr3_nt: TGTGCTACATGCGGCGGGGTTGGGGTTTCGACAGATACGCAGTATTTT
cdr3_aa: CATCGGVGVSTDTQYF

d_call: .
clone_size: .
j_call: TRBJ1-3
v_call: TRBV6-5
cdr3_nt: TGTGCCAGCAGACCAGATGACGACTCTGGAAACACCATATATTTT
cdr3_aa: CASRPDDDSGNTIYF

d_call: TRBD2
clone_size: .
j_call: TRBJ2-1
v_call: TRBV6-5
cdr3_nt: TGTGCCAGCAGGAGACTAGCGGGAGGTAATGAGCAGTTCTTC
cdr3_aa: CASRRLAGGNEQFF

d_call: TRBD1
clone_size: .
j_call: TRBJ1-1
v_call: TRBV2
cdr3_nt: TGTGCCAGCAGTAAAGACCCACAGGGGGCGAGGACTGAAGCTTTCTTT
cdr3_aa: CASSKDPQGARTEAFF

d_call: TRBD1
clone_size: .
j_call: TRBJ2-7
v_call: TRBV7-9
cdr3_nt: TGTGCCAGCAGCTTAGCGCTAGTCCGGGACAGGGTTTTCTACGAGCAGTACTTC
cdr3_aa: CASSLALVRDRVFYEQYF

d_call: .
clone_size: once
j_call: TRBJ2-3
v_call: TRBV9
cdr3_nt: TGTGCCAGCAGCGTCCTTAGCGGTGTCAGCACAGATACGCAGTATTTT
cdr3_aa: CASSVLSGVSTDTQYF

d_call: TRBD1
clone_size: .
j_call: TRBJ1-2
v_call: TRBV9
cdr3_nt: TGTGCCAGCAGCGTAGCGCCGCCGGGACAGGGCGGATTGAATGGCTACACCTTC
cdr3_aa: CASSVAPPGQGGLNGYTF

d_call: TRBD1
clone_size: .
j_call: TRBJ2-7
v_call: TRBV7-9
cdr3_nt: TGTGCCAGCAGCAAGGACAGGATGAAGAGCTCCTACGAGCAGTACTTC
cdr3_aa: CASSKDRMKSSYEQYF

d_call: .
clone_size: .
j_call: TRBJ2-2
v_call: TRBV5-1
cdr3_nt: TGCGCCAGCAGCTGGGGTTCCTCCGGGGAGCTGTTTTTT
cdr3_aa: CASSWGSSGELFF

d_call: .
clone_size: once
j_call: TRBJ1-2
v_call: TRBV7-6
cdr3_nt: TGTGCCAGCAGCTCCGGGACATCTAACTATGGCTACACCTTC
cdr3_aa: CASSSGTSNYGYTF

d_call: .
clone_size: .
j_call: TRBJ2-2
v_call: TRBV6-5
cdr3_nt: TGTGCCAGCAGTTACTCCGGCTTGAACACCGGGGAGCTGTTTTTT
cdr3_aa: CASSYSGLNTGELFF

d_call: TRBD1
clone_size: .
j_call: TRBJ1-2
v_call: TRBV11-2
cdr3_nt: TGTGCCAGCAGCTTAGAAGCCGGGACAGGGTCTGGCTACACCTTC
cdr3_aa: CASSLEAGTGSGYTF

d_call: .
clone_size: .
j_call: TRBJ2-7
v_call: TRBV19
cdr3_nt: TGTGCCAGTAGTATAAGGGAATCCTACGAGCAGTACTTC
cdr3_aa: CASSIRESYEQYF

d_call: .
clone_size: .
j_call: TRBJ2-1
v_call: TRBV6-5
cdr3_nt: TGTGCCAGCAGTTCCGAGGGAAGATCCTACAATGAGCAGTTCTTC
cdr3_aa: CASSSEGRSYNEQFF

d_call: TRBD1
clone_size: few
j_call: TRBJ1-2
v_call: TRBV18
cdr3_nt: TGTGCCAGCTCTCCTGGGACAGGAAAAGGTGGCTACACCTTC
cdr3_aa: CASSPGTGKGGYTF

d_call: .
clone_size: once
j_call: TRBJ2-3
v_call: TRBV7-6
cdr3_nt: TGTGCCAGCAGCTTCGAGGGGGGCACAGATACGCAGTATTTT
cdr3_aa: CASSFEGGTDTQYF

d_call: .
clone_size: .
j_call: TRBJ2-3
v_call: TRBV7-9
cdr3_nt: TGTGCCAGCACCCCAGGGGGGAGCACAGATACGCAGTATTTT
cdr3_aa: CASTPGGSTDTQYF

d_call: .
clone_size: .
j_call: TRBJ1-1
v_call: TRBV29-1
cdr3_nt: TGCAGCGTTGAAGGGTGGGGGACTGAAGCTTTCTTT
cdr3_aa: CSVEGWGTEAFF

d_call: .
clone_size: .
j_call: TRBJ2-7
v_call: TRBV7-6
cdr3_nt: TGTGCCAGCAGCCCCCCCCTCGGCGAGCAGTACTTC
cdr3_aa: CASSPPLGEQYF

d_call: .
clone_size: .
j_call: TRBJ2-5
v_call: TRBV6-6
cdr3_nt: TGTGCCAGCAGCCGTATAGGGGGCGCGGGACAAGAGACCCAGTACTTC
cdr3_aa: CASSRIGGAGQETQYF

d_call: TRBD1
clone_size: .
j_call: TRBJ1-4
v_call: TRBV5-1
cdr3_nt: TGCGCCAGCAGCTTGGTCGGGACAGGGGAGGAAAAACTGTTTTTT
cdr3_aa: CASSLVGTGEEKLFF

d_call: TRBD1
clone_size: once
j_call: TRBJ1-2
v_call: TRBV5-6
cdr3_nt: TGTGCCAGCAGCCGGACAGGGCTTATGGATGGCTACACCTTC
cdr3_aa: CASSRTGLMDGYTF

d_call: .
clone_size: .
j_call: TRBJ2-7
v_call: TRBV10-3
cdr3_nt: TGTGCCATCCGGCCCACAGAGAGCTCCTACGAGCAGTACTTC
cdr3_aa: CAIRPTESSYEQYF

d_call: .
clone_size: .
j_call: TRBJ2-4
v_call: TRBV2
cdr3_nt: TGTGCCAGCAGTGACGCCGGAGGGGAAAACATTCAGTACTTC
cdr3_aa: CASSDAGGENIQYF

d_call: .
clone_size: .
j_call: TRBJ1-4
v_call: TRBV28
cdr3_nt: TGTGCCAGCAGGGACAGCTTAACTAATGAAAAACTGTTTTTT
cdr3_aa: CASRDSLTNEKLFF

d_call: .
clone_size: .
j_call: TRBJ1-5
v_call: TRBV18
cdr3_nt: TGTGCCAGCTCACGCTTTGCCCAGTCTAATCAGCCCCAGCATTTT
cdr3_aa: CASSRFAQSNQPQHF

d_call: .
clone_size: .
j_call: TRBJ1-1
v_call: TRBV6-5
cdr3_nt: TGTGCCAGCAGTTTACAGGAGGACACTGAAGCTTTCTTT
cdr3_aa: CASSLQEDTEAFF

d_call: .
clone_size: .
j_call: TRBJ1-1
v_call: TRBV9
cdr3_nt: TGTGCCAGCAGCGTTCTTAGTGGGTGGACTGAAGCTTTCTTT
cdr3_aa: CASSVLSGWTEAFF

d_call: TRBD2
clone_size: .
j_call: TRBJ2-2
v_call: TRBV4-1
cdr3_nt: TGCGCCAGCAGCCAAGATCTGGCTAGCGGGATTACCACCGGGGAGCTGTTTTTT
cdr3_aa: CASSQDLASGITTGELFF

d_call: .
clone_size: .
j_call: TRBJ1-5
v_call: TRBV7-8
cdr3_nt: TGTGCCAGCAGCCGATCCCCACAGGCCTATAGCAATCAGCCCCAGCATTTT
cdr3_aa: CASSRSPQAYSNQPQHF

d_call: .
clone_size: .
j_call: TRBJ2-7
v_call: TRBV10-3
cdr3_nt: TGTGCCATCAGTGAGTCGGGGGGAATCTACGAGCAGTACTTC
cdr3_aa: CAISESGGIYEQYF

d_call: .
clone_size: .
j_call: TRBJ1-2
v_call: TRBV10-3
cdr3_nt: TGTGCCATCAGTGAGGGGAGGGGTTATACCTATGGCTACACCTTC
cdr3_aa: CAISEGRGYTYGYTF

d_call: .
clone_size: .
j_call: TRBJ2-2
v_call: TRBV10-3
cdr3_nt: TGTGCCATCGGCTGGCGTCGGAATACCAACGGGGAGCTGTTTTTT
cdr3_aa: CAIGWRRNTNGELFF

d_call: TRBD2
clone_size: .
j_call: TRBJ2-7
v_call: TRBV7-9
cdr3_nt: TGTGCCAGCAGCTTAGGGCTAGCGGGATCCGCCTACGAGCAGTACTTC
cdr3_aa: CASSLGLAGSAYEQYF

d_call: TRBD1
clone_size: .
j_call: TRBJ2-3
v_call: TRBV7-9
cdr3_nt: TGTGCCAGCAGCTTATCCGGGACAGGGTACGCGCAGTATTTT
cdr3_aa: CASSLSGTGYAQYF

d_call: .
clone_size: .
j_call: TRBJ1-4
v_call: TRBV4-1
cdr3_nt: TGCGCCAGCAGCCAAGAGTCCCTGCAGGGACGGTATGAAAAACTGTTTTTT
cdr3_aa: CASSQESLQGRYEKLFF

d_call: .
clone_size: .
j_call: TRBJ1-4
v_call: TRBV5-8
cdr3_nt: TGTGCCAGCAGCTCCAGAAACGAAGGCGAAAAACTGTTTTTT
cdr3_aa: CASSSRNEGEKLFF

d_call: .
clone_size: .
j_call: TRBJ2-5
v_call: TRBV10-3
cdr3_nt: TGTGCCATCAGGTCCGGGTCACAAGAGGCCCAGTACTTC
cdr3_aa: CAIRSGSQEAQYF

d_call: .
clone_size: .
j_call: TRBJ1-1
v_call: TRBV18
cdr3_nt: TGTGCCAGCTCACTTATAGCGGAGAGAATGAACACTGAAGCTTTCTTT
cdr3_aa: CASSLIAERMNTEAFF

d_call: .
clone_size: .
j_call: TRBJ2-2
v_call: TRBV5-1
cdr3_nt: TGCGCCAGCAGCGAGAACACCGGGGAGCTGTTTTTT
cdr3_aa: CASSENTGELFF

d_call: .
clone_size: .
j_call: TRBJ2-1
v_call: TRBV9
cdr3_nt: TGTGCCAGCAGCGTAGGACTAGCTAGGGGGAATGAGCAGTTCTTC
cdr3_aa: CASSVGLARGNEQFF

d_call: .
clone_size: .
j_call: TRBJ1-5
v_call: TRBV5-1
cdr3_nt: TGCGCCAGCACGAGGACCGGCCCCTGGCTCAATCAGCCCCAGCATTTT
cdr3_aa: CASTRTGPWLNQPQHF

d_call: .
clone_size: .
j_call: TRBJ2-7
v_call: TRBV5-1
cdr3_nt: TGCGCCAGCAGCTTGTCCGGGACCTCTCCTGTCCCGTACTTC
cdr3_aa: CASSLSGTSPVPYF

d_call: .
clone_size: once
j_call: TRBJ2-7
v_call: TRBV27
cdr3_nt: TGTGCCAGCAGTTTCCCGGGGGGCTGGGGCGAGCAGTACTTC
cdr3_aa: CASSFPGGWGEQYF

d_call: .
clone_size: .
j_call: TRBJ2-7
v_call: TRBV7-9
cdr3_nt: TGTGCCAGCAGCCCCGGTTGGGAGCAGTACTTC
cdr3_aa: CASSPGWEQYF

d_call: .
clone_size: .
j_call: TRBJ2-3
v_call: TRBV5-1
cdr3_nt: TGCGCCAGCAGCCCGGGAGGGGGCCTTAAAGATACGCAGTATTTT
cdr3_aa: CASSPGGGLKDTQYF

d_call: .
clone_size: .
j_call: TRBJ1-1
v_call: TRBV29-1
cdr3_nt: TGCAGCGTTGTGGACGGAGTGAACACTGAAGCTTTCTTT
cdr3_aa: CSVVDGVNTEAFF

d_call: .
clone_size: .
j_call: TRBJ2-7
v_call: TRBV2
cdr3_nt: TGTGCCAGCAGTGAAGATCGGGGCTACGAGCAGTACTTC
cdr3_aa: CASSEDRGYEQYF

d_call: TRBD1
clone_size: .
j_call: TRBJ2-3
v_call: TRBV5-4
cdr3_nt: TGTGCCAGCAGCTTGGACAGGGGGCGGGAAGATACGCAGTATTTT
cdr3_aa: CASSLDRGREDTQYF